This T cell receptor (beta chain) is from a study of T-cell reconstitution after alpha-beta-depleted transplantation in children. This clonotype was found a few times. Trimming cost V 5 bases and J 0 bases, with 11 bases left between them. The CDR3 is 15 amino acids. The TCRbeta library was prepared with unique molecular identifiers. MiXCR was run by TCRdb on the PCR reads, yielding one entry per CDR3 protein. The sample lists just over 350,000 distinct CDR3 sequences; more than 10% were seen once. The V and J genes are TRBV12-3 or TRBV12-4 and TRBJ1-5; a weak D match, TRBD1 (5 bases). The origin of this receptor is a human donor who donated a stem cell graft to a child with Fanconi anemia. Here the sequenced sample was PBMCs, taken from the stem cell graft. The CDR3 sequence is CASSLGHFSNQPQHF. CDR3 coding DNA: TGTGCCAGCAGTCTCGGACACTTTAGCAATCAGCCCCAGCATTTT.